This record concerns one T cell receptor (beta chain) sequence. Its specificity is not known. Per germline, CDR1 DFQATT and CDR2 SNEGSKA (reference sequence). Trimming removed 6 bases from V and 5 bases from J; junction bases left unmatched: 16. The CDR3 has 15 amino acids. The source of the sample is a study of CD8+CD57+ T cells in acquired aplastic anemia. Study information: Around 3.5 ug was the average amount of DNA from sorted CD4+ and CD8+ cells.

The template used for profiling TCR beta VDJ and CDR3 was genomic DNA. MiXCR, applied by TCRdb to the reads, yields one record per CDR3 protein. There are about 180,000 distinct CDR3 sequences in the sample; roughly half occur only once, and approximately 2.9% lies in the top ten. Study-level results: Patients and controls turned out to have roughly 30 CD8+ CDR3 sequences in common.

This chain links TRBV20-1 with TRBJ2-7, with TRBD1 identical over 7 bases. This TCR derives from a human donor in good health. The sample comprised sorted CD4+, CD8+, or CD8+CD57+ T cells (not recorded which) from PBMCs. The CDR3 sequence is CSAHRARTGDHEQYF. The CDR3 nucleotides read TGCAGTGCACACCGGGCCAGAACAGGGGACCACGAGCAGTACTTC.